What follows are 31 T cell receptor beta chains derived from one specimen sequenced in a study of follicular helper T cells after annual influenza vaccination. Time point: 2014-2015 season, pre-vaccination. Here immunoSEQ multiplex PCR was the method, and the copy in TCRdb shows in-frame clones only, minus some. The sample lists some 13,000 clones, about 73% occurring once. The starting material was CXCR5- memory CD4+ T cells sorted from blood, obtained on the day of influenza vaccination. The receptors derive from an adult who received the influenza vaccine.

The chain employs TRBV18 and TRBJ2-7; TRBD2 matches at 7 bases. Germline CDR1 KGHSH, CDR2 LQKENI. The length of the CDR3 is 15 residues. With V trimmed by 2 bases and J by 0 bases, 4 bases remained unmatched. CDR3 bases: TGTGCCAGCTCACCAGGTAAGCGGGACTCCTACGAGCAGTACTTC. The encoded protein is CASSPGKRDSYEQYF.

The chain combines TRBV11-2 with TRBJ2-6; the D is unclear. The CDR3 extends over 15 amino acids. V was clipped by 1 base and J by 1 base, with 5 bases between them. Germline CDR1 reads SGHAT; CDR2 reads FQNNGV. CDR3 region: CASSLGGSGANVLTF. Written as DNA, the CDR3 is TGTGCCAGCAGCTTAGGTGGATCTGGGGCCAACGTCCTGACTTTC.

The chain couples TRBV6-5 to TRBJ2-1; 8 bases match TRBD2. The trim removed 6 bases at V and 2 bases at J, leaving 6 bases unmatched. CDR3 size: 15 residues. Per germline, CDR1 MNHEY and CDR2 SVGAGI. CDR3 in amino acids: CASSSSGGAYNEQFF. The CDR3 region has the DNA TGTGCCAGCAGCTCCAGCGGGGGAGCCTACAATGAGCAGTTCTTC.

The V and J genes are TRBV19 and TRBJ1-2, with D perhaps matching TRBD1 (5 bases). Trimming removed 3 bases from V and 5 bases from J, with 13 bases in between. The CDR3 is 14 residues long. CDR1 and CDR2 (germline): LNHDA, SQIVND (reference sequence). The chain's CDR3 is CASSMGTRGYGYTF. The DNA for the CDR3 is TGTGCCAGTAGTATGGGGACGAGAGGTTATGGCTACACCTTC.

This CDR3 reads CASSLVVGNPGPAFF. The CDR3, as DNA: TGTGCCAGCAGCTTGGTTGTGGGGAACCCGGGACCAGCTTTCTTT. The chain uses TRBV5-8 and TRBJ1-1; D might be TRBD1 (5 bases). V was trimmed by 0 bases and J by 10 bases, leaving 19 bases between them. The V gene's germline CDR1 is SGHTS and CDR2 YDEGEE. The CDR3 extends over 15 amino acids.

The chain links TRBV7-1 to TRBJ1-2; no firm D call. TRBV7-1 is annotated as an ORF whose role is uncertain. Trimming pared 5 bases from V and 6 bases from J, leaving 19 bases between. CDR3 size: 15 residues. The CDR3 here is CASSLFVVQTDGYTF. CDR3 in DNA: TGTGCCAGCAGCCTATTTGTGGTACAGACGGATGGCTACACCTTC.

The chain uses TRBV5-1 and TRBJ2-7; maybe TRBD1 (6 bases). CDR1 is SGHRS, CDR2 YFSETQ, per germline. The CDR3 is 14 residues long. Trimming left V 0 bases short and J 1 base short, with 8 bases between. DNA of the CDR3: TGCGCCAGCAGCTTGGTCGGACAGTCCTACGAGCAGTACTTC. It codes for CASSLVGQSYEQYF.

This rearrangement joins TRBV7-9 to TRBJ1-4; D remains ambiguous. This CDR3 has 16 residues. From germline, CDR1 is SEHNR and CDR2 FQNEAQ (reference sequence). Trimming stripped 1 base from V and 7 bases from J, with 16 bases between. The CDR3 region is CASSLELGFLGEKLFF. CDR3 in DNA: TGTGCCAGCAGCTTAGAATTGGGGTTTCTTGGTGAAAAACTGTTTTTT.

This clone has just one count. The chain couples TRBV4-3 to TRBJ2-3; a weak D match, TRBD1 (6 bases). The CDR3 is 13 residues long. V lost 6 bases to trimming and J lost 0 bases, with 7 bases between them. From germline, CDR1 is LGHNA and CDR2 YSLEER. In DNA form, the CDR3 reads TGCGCCAGCAGGGGGGCCAGCACAGATACGCAGTATTTT. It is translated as CASRGASTDTQYF.

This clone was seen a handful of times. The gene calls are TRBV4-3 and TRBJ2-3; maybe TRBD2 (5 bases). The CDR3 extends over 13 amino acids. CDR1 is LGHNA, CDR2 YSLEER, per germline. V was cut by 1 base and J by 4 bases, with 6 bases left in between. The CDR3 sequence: CASSQGGSDTQYF. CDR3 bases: TGCGCCAGCAGCCAAGGAGGGTCAGATACGCAGTATTTT.

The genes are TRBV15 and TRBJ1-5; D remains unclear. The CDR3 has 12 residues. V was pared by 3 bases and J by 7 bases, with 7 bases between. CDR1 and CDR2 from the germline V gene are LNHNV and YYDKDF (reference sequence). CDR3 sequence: CATSRGQQPQHF. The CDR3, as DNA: TGTGCCACCAGCAGGGGTCAGCAGCCCCAGCATTTT.

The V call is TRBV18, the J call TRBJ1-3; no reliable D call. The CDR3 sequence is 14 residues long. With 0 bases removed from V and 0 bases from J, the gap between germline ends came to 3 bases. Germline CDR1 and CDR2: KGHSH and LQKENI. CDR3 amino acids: CASSPPFSGNTIYF. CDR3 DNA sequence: TGTGCCAGCTCACCACCATTCTCTGGAAACACCATATATTTT.

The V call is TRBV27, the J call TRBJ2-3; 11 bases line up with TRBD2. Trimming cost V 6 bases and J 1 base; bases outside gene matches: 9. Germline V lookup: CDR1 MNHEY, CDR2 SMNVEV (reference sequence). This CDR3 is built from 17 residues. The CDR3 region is CASSQAGLAAGTDTQYF. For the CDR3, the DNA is TGTGCCAGCAGCCAAGCGGGACTAGCGGCTGGCACAGATACGCAGTATTTT.

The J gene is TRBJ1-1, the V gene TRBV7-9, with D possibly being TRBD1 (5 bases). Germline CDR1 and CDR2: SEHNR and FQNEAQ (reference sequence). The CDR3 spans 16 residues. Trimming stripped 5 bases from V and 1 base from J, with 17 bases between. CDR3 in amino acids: CASSQGAGHKNTEAFF. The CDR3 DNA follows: TGTGCCAGCAGCCAGGGTGCTGGACACAAGAACACTGAAGCTTTCTTT.

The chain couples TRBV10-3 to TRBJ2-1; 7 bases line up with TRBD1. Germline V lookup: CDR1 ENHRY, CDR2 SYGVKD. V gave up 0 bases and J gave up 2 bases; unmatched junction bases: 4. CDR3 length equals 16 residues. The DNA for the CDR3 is TGTGCCATCAGTGAGTCGAAACAGGGGCCCTACAATGAGCAGTTCTTC. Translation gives CAISESKQGPYNEQFF.

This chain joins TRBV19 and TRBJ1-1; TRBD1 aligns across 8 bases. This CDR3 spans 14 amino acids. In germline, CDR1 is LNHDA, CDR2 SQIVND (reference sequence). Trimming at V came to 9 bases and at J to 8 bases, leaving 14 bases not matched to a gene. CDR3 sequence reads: CASTGTGPLLEAFF. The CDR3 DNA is TGTGCCAGCACCGGGACAGGCCCTTTATTAGAAGCTTTCTTT.

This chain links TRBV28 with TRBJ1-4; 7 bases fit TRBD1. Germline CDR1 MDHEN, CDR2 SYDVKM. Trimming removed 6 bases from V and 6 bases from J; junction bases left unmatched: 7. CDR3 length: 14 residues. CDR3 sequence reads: CASSPGGGYEKLFF. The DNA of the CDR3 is TGTGCCAGCAGCCCAGGGGGGGGGTATGAAAAACTGTTTTTT.

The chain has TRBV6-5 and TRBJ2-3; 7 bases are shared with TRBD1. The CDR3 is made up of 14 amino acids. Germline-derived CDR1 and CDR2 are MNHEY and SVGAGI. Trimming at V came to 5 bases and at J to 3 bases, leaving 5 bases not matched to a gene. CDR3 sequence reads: CASSDRVTTDTQYF. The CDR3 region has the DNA TGTGCCAGCAGTGACAGGGTTACGACAGATACGCAGTATTTT.

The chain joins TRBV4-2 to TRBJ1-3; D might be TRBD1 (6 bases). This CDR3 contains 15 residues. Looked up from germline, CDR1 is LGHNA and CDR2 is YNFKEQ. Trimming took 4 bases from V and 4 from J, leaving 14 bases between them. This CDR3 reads CASSLSRDTGNTIYF. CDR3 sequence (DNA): TGTGCCAGCAGCCTGAGTAGGGACACCGGAAACACCATATATTTT.

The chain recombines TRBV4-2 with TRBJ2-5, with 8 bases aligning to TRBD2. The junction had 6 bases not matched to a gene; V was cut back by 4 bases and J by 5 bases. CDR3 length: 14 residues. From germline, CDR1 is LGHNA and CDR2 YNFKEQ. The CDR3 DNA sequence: TGTGCCAGCAGCCGTAGCGGGGCGGGTGAGACCCAGTACTTC. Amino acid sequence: CASSRSGAGETQYF.

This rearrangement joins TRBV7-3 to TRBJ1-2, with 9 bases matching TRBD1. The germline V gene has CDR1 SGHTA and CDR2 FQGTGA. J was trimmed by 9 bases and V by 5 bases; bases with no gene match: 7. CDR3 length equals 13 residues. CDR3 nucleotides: TGTGCCAGCAGCCCCGGGACAGGGTCCCGCTACACCTTC. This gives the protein CASSPGTGSRYTF.

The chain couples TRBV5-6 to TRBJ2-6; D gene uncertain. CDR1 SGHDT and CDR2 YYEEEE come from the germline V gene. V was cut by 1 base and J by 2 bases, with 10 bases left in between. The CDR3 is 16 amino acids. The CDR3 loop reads CASSLLISPGANVLTF. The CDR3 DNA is TGTGCCAGCAGCTTGTTGATTTCCCCTGGGGCCAACGTCCTGACTTTC.

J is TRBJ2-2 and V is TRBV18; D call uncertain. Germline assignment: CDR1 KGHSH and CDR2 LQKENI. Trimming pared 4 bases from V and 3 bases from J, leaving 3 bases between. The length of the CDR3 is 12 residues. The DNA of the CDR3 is TGTGCCAGCTCACAGGACACCGGGGAGCTGTTTTTT. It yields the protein CASSQDTGELFF.

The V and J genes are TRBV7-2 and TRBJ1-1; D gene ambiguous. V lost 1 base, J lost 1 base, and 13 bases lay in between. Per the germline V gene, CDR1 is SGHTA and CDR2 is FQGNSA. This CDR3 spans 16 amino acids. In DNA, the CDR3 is TGTGCCAGCAGCTTAGAGTCGACACTGCCGAACACTGAAGCTTTCTTT. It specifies CASSLESTLPNTEAFF.

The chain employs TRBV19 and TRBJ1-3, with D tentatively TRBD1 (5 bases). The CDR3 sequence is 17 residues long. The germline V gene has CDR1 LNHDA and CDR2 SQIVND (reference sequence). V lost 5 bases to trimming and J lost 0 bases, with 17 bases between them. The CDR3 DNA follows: TGTGCCAGTAGTGTTTCCGACAGCTTCTTCTCTGGAAACACCATATATTTT. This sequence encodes CASSVSDSFFSGNTIYF.

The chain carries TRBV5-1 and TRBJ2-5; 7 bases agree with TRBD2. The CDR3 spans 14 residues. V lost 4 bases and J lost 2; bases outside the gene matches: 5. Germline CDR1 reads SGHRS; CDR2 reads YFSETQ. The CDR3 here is CASSPGTTQETQYF. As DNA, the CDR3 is TGCGCCAGCAGCCCAGGGACTACTCAAGAGACCCAGTACTTC.

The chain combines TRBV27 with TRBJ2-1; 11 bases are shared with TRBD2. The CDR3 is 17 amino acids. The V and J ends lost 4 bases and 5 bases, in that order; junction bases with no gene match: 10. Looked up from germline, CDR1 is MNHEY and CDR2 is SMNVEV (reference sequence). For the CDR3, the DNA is TGTGCCAGCAGTTCCAGGGTGGTAGCGGGGGGGGACAATGAGCAGTTCTTC. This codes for CASSSRVVAGGDNEQFF.

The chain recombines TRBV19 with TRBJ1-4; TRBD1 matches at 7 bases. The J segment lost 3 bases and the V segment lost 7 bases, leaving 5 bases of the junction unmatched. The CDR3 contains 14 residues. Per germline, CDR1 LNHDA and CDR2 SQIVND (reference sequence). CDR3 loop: CASNAGTANEKLFF. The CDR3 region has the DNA TGTGCCAGTAACGCCGGGACAGCTAATGAAAAACTGTTTTTT.

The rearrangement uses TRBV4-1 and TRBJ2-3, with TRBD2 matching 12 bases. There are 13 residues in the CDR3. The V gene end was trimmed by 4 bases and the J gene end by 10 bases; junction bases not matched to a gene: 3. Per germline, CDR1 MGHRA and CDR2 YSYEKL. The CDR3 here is CASSRLAGEAQYF. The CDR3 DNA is TGCGCCAGCAGCCGACTAGCGGGGGAAGCGCAGTATTTT.

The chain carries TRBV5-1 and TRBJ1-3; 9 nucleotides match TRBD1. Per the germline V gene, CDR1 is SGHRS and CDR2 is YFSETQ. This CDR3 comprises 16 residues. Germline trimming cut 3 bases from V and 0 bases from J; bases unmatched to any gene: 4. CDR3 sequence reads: CASSWRGQGSGNTIYF. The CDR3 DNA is TGCGCCAGCAGCTGGAGGGGACAGGGCTCTGGAAACACCATATATTTT.

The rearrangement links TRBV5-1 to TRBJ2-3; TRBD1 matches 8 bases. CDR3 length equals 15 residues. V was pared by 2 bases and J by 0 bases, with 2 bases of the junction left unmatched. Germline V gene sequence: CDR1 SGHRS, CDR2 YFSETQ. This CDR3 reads CASSFGTGSTDTQYF. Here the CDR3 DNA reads TGCGCCAGCAGCTTTGGGACAGGAAGCACAGATACGCAGTATTTT. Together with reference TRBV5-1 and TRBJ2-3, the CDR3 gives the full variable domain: KAGVTQTPRYLIKTRGQQVTLSCSPISGHRSVSWYQQTPGQGLQFLFEYFSETQRNKGNFPGRFSGRQFSNSRSEMNVSTLELGDSALYLCASSFGTGSTDTQYFGPGTRLTVL.